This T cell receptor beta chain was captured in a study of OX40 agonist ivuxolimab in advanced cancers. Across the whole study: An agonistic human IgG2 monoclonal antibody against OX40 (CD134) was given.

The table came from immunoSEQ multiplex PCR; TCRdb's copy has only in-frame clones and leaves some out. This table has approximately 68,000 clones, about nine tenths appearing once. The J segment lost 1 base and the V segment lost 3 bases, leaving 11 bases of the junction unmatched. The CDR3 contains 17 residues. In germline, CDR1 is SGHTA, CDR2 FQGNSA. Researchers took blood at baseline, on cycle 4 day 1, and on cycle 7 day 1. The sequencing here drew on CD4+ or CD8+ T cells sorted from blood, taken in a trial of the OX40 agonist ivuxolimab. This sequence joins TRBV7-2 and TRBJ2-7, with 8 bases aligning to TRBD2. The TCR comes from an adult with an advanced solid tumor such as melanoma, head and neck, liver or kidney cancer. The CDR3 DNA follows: TGTGCCAGCAGCTTGGGGGGAAGCGGGGGCTCTTCCTACGAGCAGTACTTC. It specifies CASSLGGSGGSSYEQYF.